This T cell receptor (beta chain) was observed in a study of blood T cell repertoires in COVID-19. The repertoire was sequenced with immunoSEQ multiplex PCR; TCRdb's copy has only in-frame clones and lacks some. The data show about 250,000 clones, 70% to 90% seen once. J gave up 4 bases and V 0 bases, and 5 bases lay outside the gene matches. The CDR3 covers 16 residues. Germline lookup yields CDR1 SGHKS and CDR2 YYEKEE (reference sequence). The rearrangement joins TRBV5-5 to TRBJ2-3; 10 bases agree with TRBD2. The sample taken for sequencing was peripheral blood. This TCR was sampled from a young man with active or convalescent COVID-19. DNA for the CDR3: TGTGCCAGCAGCTTGGAAGCGGGAGGGCCCCCAGATACGCAGTATTTT. The encoded protein is CASSLEAGGPPDTQYF.